The sequence of this T cell receptor beta chain was determined in a study of cytomegalovirus exposure and HLA in healthy donors. Whole-study results and caveats: A few CMV-associated chains proved CMV antigen-specific in vitro. Indistinguishable V segments, including TRBV6-2 and TRBV6-3, were excluded. There were some 150 TCR beta chains listed as cytomegalovirus-associated. Most subjects' HLA-A and HLA-B alleles were reportedly predicted from TCR beta sequences.

J was trimmed by 6 bases and V by 3 bases; bases with no gene match: 7. The CDR3 is made up of 16 amino acids. Germline CDR1 is MGHRA and CDR2 is YSYEKL. This PCR relied on a set of 60 Vbeta primers and 13 Jbeta primers. Produced via immunoSEQ multiplex PCR; TCRdb's table is partial and in-frame only. The sample has around 190,000 clones, roughly four fifths seen once. Of note for this clone: Its specificity is unknown.

The origin of this receptor is a woman in her 30s in good health and CMV-seropositive. Sequenced material: PBMCs. The genes are TRBV4-1 and TRBJ1-6; 8 bases align to TRBD1. Here the CDR3 reads CASSQPPGQANSPLHF. The CDR3 nucleotides are TGCGCCAGCAGCCAGCCACCGGGACAGGCTAATTCACCCCTCCACTTT.